This T cell receptor (beta chain) stems from a study of CD8 T cells in ankylosing spondylitis (dated by TCRdb to 2016 to 2017). About the full investigation: The study profiled T cell receptor beta repertoires in healthy donors and ankylosing spondylitis patients to find disease-linked TCR variants. In total, the full study cohort was made up of over a hundred healthy donors and 25 ankylosing spondylitis patients. Peripheral blood was sampled, and synovial fluid was additionally collected from ankylosing spondylitis patients.

With respect to this clonotype: The antigen this receptor binds is unknown. The germline gene is not matched at one end of the junction; a read error may be the cause.

Counted from cysteine to phenylalanine, this CDR3 has 18 amino acids. Here the CDR3 DNA is all that survives: 54 bases in frame from base 1. The germline V gene encodes CDR1 SGDLS and CDR2 YYNGEE. The run used an Illumina HiSeq 2500. Quantitative 5'-RACE with molecular barcodes was used to prepare TCR beta libraries. Concerning the study's data processing: A new computational method based on a probabilistic model of VDJ rearrangement was used to identify disease-linked TCR variants. In TCRdb, the public reads were trimmed at Q25 with fastp and aligned with MiXCR, with productive beta chains retained. Rows are unified per CDR3 protein, each entry keeping the most common DNA and genes. The V and J calls follow TCRdb's processing rather than the paper's. Counted in this sample were 300,000 to 400,000 distinct CDR3 sequences; roughly 10% of them appeared once. More than 7% of the sample lies in the top ten.

Results the study describes overall, beyond this receptor: Some TCR beta motif variants had previously been reported in synovial fluid and blood of reactive arthritis patients, which suggested common disease-initiation mechanisms. A TCR beta motif of 8 or 9 highly homologous amino acid variants appeared characteristic of blood from ankylosing spondylitis patients. The disease-linked clones were reported as significantly enriched in matched synovial fluid samples from ankylosing spondylitis patients. The disease-linked clones showed a CD8+ phenotype and occurred at relatively low frequencies in peripheral blood.

The origin of this receptor is a female donor with ankylosing spondylitis or in good health (not recorded which). The V gene is TRBV9 and the J gene is TRBJ2-1, with TRBD2 identical over 8 junction bases. Sequencing used blood, either unsorted or a sorted T cell fraction (not recorded which). This receptor has the CDR3 CASSVDGSSGGRGNVQFF. The DNA reads TGTGCCAGCAGCGTGGATGGAAGTTCGGGGGGGCGCGGCAATGTGCAGTTCTTC.